One and the same sample provided the 13 T cell receptor beta chains below, sequenced in a study of T cell responses to AZD1222 COVID-19 vaccine. Libraries were prepared by immunoSEQ multiplex PCR; TCRdb keeps only in-frame clonotypes and omits some of them. In the table there are some 130,000 clones, roughly nine tenths of which are singletons. The material was peripheral blood, obtained on day 0 of AZD1222 vaccination. These receptors were collected from an adult in good health.

V and J are TRBV9 and TRBJ1-1; D is uncertain. Germline V gene sequence: CDR1 SGDLS, CDR2 YYNGEE. Trimming left V 0 bases short and J 0 bases short, with 9 bases between. This CDR3 comprises 15 residues. As DNA, the CDR3 is TGTGCCAGCAGCGTAGAAGGTAGGATGAACACTGAAGCTTTCTTT. It specifies CASSVEGRMNTEAFF.

The chain carries TRBV4-3 and TRBJ2-2; D remains unclear. The V end was cut by 0 bases, the J end by 1 base, with 6 bases between. This CDR3 spans 15 amino acids. The germline V gene has CDR1 LGHNA and CDR2 YSLEER. The CDR3 sequence is CASSQESQNTGELFF. The CDR3 DNA is TGCGCCAGCAGCCAAGAGTCTCAGAACACCGGGGAGCTGTTTTTT.

This clone was observed a single time. The chain combines TRBV15 with TRBJ1-2; tentative D call: TRBD1 (6 bases). Germline values: CDR1 LNHNV, CDR2 YYDKDF (reference sequence). Trimming left V 1 base short and J 4 bases short, with 16 bases between. The CDR3 consists of 16 residues. CDR3: CATSRGQGQGSYGYTF. CDR3 nucleotides: TGTGCCACCAGCAGAGGGCAGGGGCAGGGGAGCTATGGCTACACCTTC.

J is TRBJ1-1 and V is TRBV10-1; a possible D gene is TRBD1 (6 bases). V lost 3 bases, J lost 4 bases, and 18 bases lay in between. CDR1 is WNHNN and CDR2 is SYGVQD in the germline V gene (reference sequence). This CDR3 comprises 16 residues. In nucleotides, the CDR3 is TGCGCCAGCAGTGACCCCTCTCCCTACAGGGCCACTGAAGCTTTCTTT. Translating gives CASSDPSPYRATEAFF.

This chain links TRBV6-6 with TRBJ1-4; D is ambiguous. The CDR3 length is 15 residues. The germline CDR1 and CDR2 sequences are MNHNY and SVGAGI (reference sequence). V lost 2 bases to trimming and J lost 0 bases, with 7 bases between them. CDR3 sequence (DNA): TGTGCCAGCAGTTACGTCGCGGCAACTAATGAAAAACTGTTTTTT. Residues: CASSYVAATNEKLFF.

The chain links TRBV28 to TRBJ1-4, with 9 bases fitting TRBD1. Trimming at V came to 5 bases and at J to 5 bases, leaving 6 bases not matched to a gene. The CDR3 covers 15 residues. Germline CDR1 and CDR2: MDHEN and SYDVKM. The CDR3: CASSALGTGNEKLFF. The CDR3 nucleotides are TGTGCCAGCAGTGCGCTCGGGACAGGGAATGAAAAACTGTTTTTT.

This clone occurred a few times. The rearrangement joins TRBV19 to TRBJ2-2; TRBD2 agrees at 12 bases. Looked up from germline, CDR1 is LNHDA and CDR2 is SQIVND (reference sequence). With 3 bases clipped from V and 2 bases from J, the junction kept 13 bases outside the gene matches. There are 20 residues in the CDR3. The CDR3 sequence: CASSIPGRTSGAINTGELFF. The CDR3 nucleotides are TGTGCCAGTAGTATTCCGGGAAGGACTAGCGGGGCAATTAACACCGGGGAGCTGTTTTTT.

This rearrangement joins TRBV9 to TRBJ2-7; 9 bases line up with TRBD2. Germline V CDR1 and CDR2: SGDLS, YYNGEE. The CDR3 totals 15 residues. V shed 4 bases and J 2 bases; nucleotides not matched to a gene: 7. CDR3 in amino acids: CASSFRGGAAYEQYF. CDR3 DNA sequence: TGTGCCAGCAGCTTCCGCGGGGGGGCGGCCTACGAGCAGTACTTC.

This clone has more than one count but fewer than ten. The rearrangement joins TRBV9 to TRBJ1-2; D unresolved. Germline CDR1 is SGDLS and CDR2 is YYNGEE. V was clipped by 0 bases and J by 4 bases, with 22 bases between them. The CDR3 runs 18 residues. The CDR3 nucleotides are TGTGCCAGCAGCGTAGGTTGGCCAGGCCTCGGGGATATCTATGGCTACACCTTC. It encodes CASSVGWPGLGDIYGYTF.

This chain links TRBV18 with TRBJ1-1, with D uncertain. Germline CDR1 is KGHSH and CDR2 is LQKENI. Trimming took 1 base from V and 3 from J, leaving 12 bases between them. This CDR3 has 15 residues. The CDR3 spells CASSPRRPRDTEAFF. The CDR3 DNA reads TGTGCCAGCTCACCACGGAGGCCGAGGGACACTGAAGCTTTCTTT.

The chain uses TRBV7-6 and TRBJ2-2; the D is unclear. The germline gives CDR1 SGHVS, CDR2 FNYEAQ. This CDR3 has 15 amino acids. Trimming cost V 5 bases and J 6 bases, with 16 bases left between them. CDR3 sequence (DNA): TGTGCCAGCAGCCGGGTGGCCGGGTCATCCGGGGAGCTGTTTTTT. It encodes CASSRVAGSSGELFF.

This rearrangement joins TRBV4-3 to TRBJ1-2; D is unresolved. Trimming stripped 0 bases from V and 0 bases from J, with 11 bases between. There are 16 residues in the CDR3. Per germline, CDR1 LGHNA and CDR2 YSLEER. DNA for the CDR3: TGCGCCAGCAGCCAAGAGAAGGGCAGGCCTAACTATGGCTACACCTTC. Encoded protein: CASSQEKGRPNYGYTF.

The J gene is TRBJ1-1, the V gene TRBV5-1, with 9 bases identical to TRBD1. Trimming at V came to 4 bases and at J to 2 bases, leaving 6 bases not matched to a gene. Germline CDR1 and CDR2: SGHRS and YFSETQ. The CDR3 consists of 15 residues. CDR3 DNA sequence: TGCGCCAGCAGCCCCGGACAGGGGATCAACACTGAAGCTTTCTTT. Amino acid sequence: CASSPGQGINTEAFF.